Each of the 27 T cell receptor beta chains below was sequenced from the same sample in a study of cytomegalovirus exposure and HLA in healthy donors. Vbeta (60) and Jbeta (13) primers were used in the PCR. Assay used: immunoSEQ multiplex PCR; TCRdb lists only in-frame clones, some missing. The table records 85,000 to 100,000 clones, 80% to 90% of them present only once. What was sequenced was PBMCs. The receptors shown here come from a man in his late teens or twenties in good health and CMV-seronegative.

The CDR3, as DNA: TGTGCCAGCAGCAGGCGACTAGAGCCCTACGAGCAGTACTTC. Protein: CASSRRLEPYEQYF. The chain couples TRBV5-6 to TRBJ2-5; possibly TRBD2 for D (6 bases). The DNA end lines up better with TRBJ2-7; the J call may be wrong. The CDR3 consists of 14 residues. Germline CDR1 reads SGHDT; CDR2 reads YYEEEE.

The V gene is TRBV9, the J gene TRBJ1-4; 9 bases map to TRBD1. Trimming took 4 bases from V and 8 from J; bases not matched to a gene: 12. The CDR3 length is 16 residues. Germline CDR1 reads SGDLS; CDR2 reads YYNGEE. CDR3 sequence reads: CASSKRQGDVVEKLFF. As DNA, the CDR3 is TGTGCCAGCAGCAAGAGACAGGGGGACGTCGTCGAAAAACTGTTTTTT.

This clone was detected a few times. The chain carries TRBV28 and TRBJ2-7, with a weak D call TRBD1 (5 bases). Germline CDR1 MDHEN, CDR2 SYDVKM. Trimming stripped 4 bases from V and 2 bases from J, with 18 bases between. This CDR3 has 16 residues. CDR3 amino acids: CASSSPDSPIAYEQYF. The CDR3 coding sequence is TGTGCCAGCAGTTCCCCCGACAGCCCAATAGCCTACGAGCAGTACTTC. The complete variable domain, with remaining parts taken from reference TRBV28 and TRBJ2-7, reads DVKVTQSSRYLVKRTGEKVFLECVQDMDHENMFWYRQDPGLGLRLIYFSYDVKMKEKGDIPEGYSVSREKKERFSLILESASTNQTSMYLCASSSPDSPIAYEQYFGPGTRLTVT.

The chain uses TRBV27 and TRBJ2-7; 9 bases align to TRBD2. The V gene end was trimmed by 2 bases and the J gene end by 7 bases; junction bases not matched to a gene: 12. The CDR3 runs to 16 residues. CDR1 is MNHEY, CDR2 SMNVEV, per germline (reference sequence). CDR3: CASSLSQSSGRWEQYF. CDR3 sequence (DNA): TGTGCCAGCAGTTTAAGTCAGAGTAGCGGGAGATGGGAGCAGTACTTC.

The chain joins TRBV6-1 to TRBJ1-2; 9 bases match TRBD1. Germline CDR1 is MNHNS and CDR2 is SASEGT. The CDR3 sequence is 17 residues long. The ends lost 2 bases at V and 8 bases at J; junction bases unmatched: 15. The CDR3 DNA reads TGTGCCAGCAGTGAATTTTTCGGTAGGGGACAGGGTTACGGCTACACCTTC. It codes for CASSEFFGRGQGYGYTF.

The chain joins TRBV27 to TRBJ2-7, with a weak D call TRBD1 (6 bases). V was cut by 4 bases and J by 7 bases, with 14 bases left in between. The germline V gene encodes CDR1 MNHEY and CDR2 SMNVEV (reference sequence). The CDR3 contains 13 residues. For the CDR3, the DNA is TGTGCCAGCAGTTCAAACAGGGTAACGGAGCAGTACTTC. This encodes CASSSNRVTEQYF.

The J gene is TRBJ2-7, the V gene TRBV19; perhaps TRBD1 as D (5 bases). The CDR3 totals 12 residues. The germline V and J ends were trimmed by 10 bases and 8 bases, with 18 bases remaining between them. CDR1 is LNHDA, CDR2 SQIVND, per germline (reference sequence). The CDR3 region is CATQGPGNKQYF. The CDR3 region has the DNA TGTGCCACCCAAGGGCCAGGGAACAAGCAGTACTTC.

The rearrangement joins TRBV18 to TRBJ2-7; perhaps TRBD1 as D (6 bases). CDR1 is KGHSH and CDR2 is LQKENI in the germline V gene. The CDR3 has 15 amino acids. Trimming pared 6 bases from V and 4 bases from J, leaving 19 bases between. CDR3 nucleotides: TGTGCCAGCTCGCTCGGGACACCACCATGGTACGAGCAGTACTTC. It encodes CASSLGTPPWYEQYF.

The rearrangement links TRBV29-1 to TRBJ2-7, with 13 bases identical to TRBD2. This CDR3 is 16 amino acids long. Germline loops: CDR1 SQVTM, CDR2 ANQGSEA. The V and J ends lost 7 bases and 0 bases, in that order; junction bases with no gene match: 9. DNA for the CDR3: TGCAGCGCCCTAAAGGGACTAGCGGGAAGCTCCTACGAGCAGTACTTC. Protein: CSALKGLAGSSYEQYF.

The gene calls are TRBV19 and TRBJ1-1; TRBD1 might be the D (6 bases). The CDR3 loop spans 11 amino acids. Germline CDR1 is LNHDA and CDR2 is SQIVND (reference sequence). V dropped 9 bases and J dropped 8 bases, with 13 bases sitting between them. CDR3 sequence reads: CASRRQVEAFF. DNA of the CDR3: TGTGCCAGCCGCCGACAGGTCGAAGCTTTCTTT.

The rearrangement uses TRBV11-3 and TRBJ2-5; the match to TRBD2 covers 11 bases. Trimming removed 5 bases from V and 5 bases from J; junction bases left unmatched: 7. The length of the CDR3 is 15 residues. CDR1 and CDR2 from the germline V gene are SGHNT and YENEEA. The CDR3 sequence is CASSLTSGSIETQYF. As DNA, the CDR3 is TGTGCCAGCAGCCTTACTAGCGGGAGTATCGAGACCCAGTACTTC.

This clone has just one count. The V gene is TRBV7-5, the J gene TRBJ2-1; the table gives TRBD2 as D, unverified against the DNA. TRBV7-5 corresponds to a pseudogene. CDR3 size: 13 residues. The CDR3 sequence is CVPVGGRVNEQFF. The CDR3 region has the DNA TGTGTCCCCGTGGGCGGGAGGGTGAATGAGCAGTTCTTC.

This clone was observed a single time. V usage is TRBV19 and J usage is TRBJ2-1; 9 positions agree with TRBD1. The V and J ends lost 6 bases and 4 bases, in that order; junction bases with no gene match: 7. In germline, CDR1 is LNHDA, CDR2 SQIVND (reference sequence). The CDR3 has 15 residues. The CDR3 reads CASSNNRGPYNEQFF. The CDR3, as DNA: TGTGCCAGTAGCAATAACAGGGGGCCGTACAATGAGCAGTTCTTC.

The CDR3 is CASSLSQGAYGYTF. CDR3 coding DNA: TGTGCCAGCAGTCTATCCCAGGGTGCCTATGGCTACACCTTC. This chain uses TRBV28 with TRBJ1-2, with D possibly TRBD1 on 5 matching bases. Germline loops: CDR1 MDHEN, CDR2 SYDVKM. The V end was cut by 5 bases, the J end by 4 bases, with 14 bases between. The CDR3 contains 14 residues.

In this sample, this clone turned up once. The gene calls are TRBV18 and TRBJ2-5, with D perhaps TRBD1 (5 bases). Trimming removed 1 base from V and 5 bases from J, with 8 bases in between. The CDR3 contains 13 residues. Germline CDR1 is KGHSH and CDR2 is LQKENI. The CDR3 loop reads CASSPQGFETQYF. DNA for the CDR3: TGTGCCAGCTCACCACAGGGGTTCGAGACCCAGTACTTC.

V gene TRBV2 combines with J gene TRBJ1-5; D possibly corresponds to TRBD1 (5 bases). The CDR3 contains 13 residues. With 6 bases removed from V and 3 bases from J, the gap between germline ends came to 9 bases. Germline V gene data show CDR1 as SNHLY and CDR2 as FYNNEI. CDR3 in amino acids: CASRQVANQPQHF. The CDR3 nucleotides read TGTGCCAGCAGACAGGTGGCCAATCAGCCCCAGCATTTT.

The chain combines TRBV5-1 with TRBJ2-1; the D is unclear. V was cut by 4 bases and J by 0 bases, with 17 bases left in between. This CDR3 is built from 17 residues. In germline, CDR1 is SGHRS, CDR2 YFSETQ. In nucleotides, the CDR3 is TGCGCCAGCAGCAAGTCTTCGTCGGGTAGCTCCTACAATGAGCAGTTCTTC. This codes for CASSKSSSGSSYNEQFF.

The chain recombines TRBV19 with TRBJ1-2; tentatively, D is TRBD1 (5 bases). The CDR3 runs to 14 residues. Germline loops: CDR1 LNHDA, CDR2 SQIVND (reference sequence). Between the trimmed V and J ends, which lost 4 bases and 4 bases, there was a span of 13 bases. In DNA, the CDR3 is TGTGCCAGTAGTACAGGGACTTACTTCTATGGCTACACCTTC. As protein: CASSTGTYFYGYTF.

The rearrangement links TRBV5-4 to TRBJ2-7; D not resolved. The V end lost 5 bases, the J end lost 1 base, and 10 bases lay between the germline ends. Germline lookup yields CDR1 SGHNT and CDR2 YYREEE (reference sequence). This CDR3 has 13 amino acids. This chain's CDR3 is CASRVVGSYEQYF. CDR3 nucleotide sequence: TGTGCCAGCAGGGTCGTCGGTTCCTACGAGCAGTACTTC. The entire variable domain, with the rest obtained from reference TRBV5-4 and TRBJ2-7, is as follows: ETGVTQSPTHLIKTRGQQVTLRCSSQSGHNTVSWYQQALGQGPQFIFQYYREEENGRGNFPPRFSGLQFPNYSSELNVNALELDDSALYLCASRVVGSYEQYFGPGTRLTVT.

V usage is TRBV9 and J usage is TRBJ1-4; 8 bases map to TRBD1. The CDR3 is 16 residues long. Germline CDR1 reads SGDLS; CDR2 reads YYNGEE. After removal of 3 bases from V and 8 bases from J, the junction contained 12 bases not matched to a gene. For the CDR3, the DNA is TGTGCCAGCAGCGGGGGCCTGACAGGGGTTAGGGAAAAACTGTTTTTT. Translating it yields CASSGGLTGVREKLFF. The whole variable domain, filled in from reference TRBV9 and TRBJ1-4, reads DSGVTQTPKHLITATGQRVTLRCSPRSGDLSVYWYQQSLDQGLQFLIQYYNGEERAKGNILERFSAQQFPDLHSELNLSSLELGDSALYFCASSGGLTGVREKLFFGSGTQLSVL.

CDR3 protein: CASSVLLQGLHYNEQFF. CDR3 sequence (DNA): TGTGCCAGCAGTGTACTTTTGCAGGGGCTTCACTACAATGAGCAGTTCTTC. This rearrangement joins TRBV5-6 to TRBJ2-1, with D possibly being TRBD1 (6 bases). The CDR3 has 17 amino acids. Germline CDR1 reads SGHDT; CDR2 reads YYEEEE. Trimming pared 5 bases from V and 3 bases from J, leaving 21 bases between.

V gene TRBV2 combines with J gene TRBJ2-7, with 7 bases identical to TRBD2. Trimming cost V 2 bases and J 4 bases; bases outside gene matches: 17. The germline gives CDR1 SNHLY, CDR2 FYNNEI. The CDR3 contains 18 residues. CDR3 loop: CASSEYSRPTGRMYEQYF. The CDR3 DNA sequence: TGTGCCAGCAGTGAATACAGTCGACCGACCGGGAGGATGTACGAGCAGTACTTC.

The CDR3 region is CASSLAGGKETQYF. The CDR3 nucleotides are TGTGCCAGCAGCTTAGCCGGGGGGAAAGAGACCCAGTACTTC. The rearrangement uses TRBV7-2 and TRBJ2-5, with TRBD2 matching over 7 bases. The CDR3 length is 14 residues. From germline, CDR1 is SGHTA and CDR2 FQGNSA. V shed 0 bases and J 3 bases; nucleotides not matched to a gene: 1.

The V and J genes are TRBV28 and TRBJ2-1, with D perhaps TRBD1 (6 bases). The CDR3 is 13 amino acids. The ends were cut back, 10 bases at V and 5 bases at J, with 15 bases in the middle. Germline assignment: CDR1 MDHEN and CDR2 SYDVKM. The chain's CDR3 is CAITRTDHNEQFF. As DNA, the CDR3 is TGTGCCATCACCAGGACAGATCACAATGAGCAGTTCTTC. Filled out from reference TRBV28 and TRBJ2-1, the complete variable domain reads DVKVTQSSRYLVKRTGEKVFLECVQDMDHENMFWYRQDPGLGLRLIYFSYDVKMKEKGDIPEGYSVSREKKERFSLILESASTNQTSMYLCAITRTDHNEQFFGPGTRLTVL.

This chain connects TRBV10-1 to TRBJ1-3, with unresolved D. Germline-derived CDR1 and CDR2 are WNHNN and SYGVQD (reference sequence). The CDR3 spans 16 residues. V lost 7 bases and J lost 2, with 18 bases in between. The CDR3 DNA follows: TGCGCCAGCACCAAGTCGTCGGGTTCCCCTGGAAACACCATATATTTT. This sequence encodes CASTKSSGSPGNTIYF.

V and J are TRBV25-1 and TRBJ2-2, with a weak D call TRBD1 (5 bases). Trimming stripped 8 bases from V and 0 bases from J, with 7 bases between. This CDR3 has 13 residues. Germline CDR1 is MGHDK and CDR2 is SYGVNS. CDR3 sequence: CASLTANTGELFF. DNA of the CDR3: TGTGCCAGCCTGACAGCGAACACCGGGGAGCTGTTTTTT. Looking up the rest from reference TRBV25-1 and TRBJ2-2 gives the full variable domain: EADIYQTPRYLVIGTGKKITLECSQTMGHDKMYWYQQDPGMELHLIHYSYGVNSTEKGDLSSESTVSRIRTEHFPLTLESARPSHTSQYLCASLTANTGELFFGEGSRLTVL.

The chain has TRBV19 and TRBJ2-2, with TRBD2 matching 8 bases. There are 16 residues in the CDR3. The V segment lost 5 bases and the J segment 2 bases; nucleotides outside the gene matches: 7. Germline-derived CDR1 and CDR2 are LNHDA and SQIVND (reference sequence). The CDR3 spells CASSFSGTPNTGELFF. DNA of the CDR3: TGTGCCAGTAGTTTTAGCGGGACGCCAAACACCGGGGAGCTGTTTTTT.